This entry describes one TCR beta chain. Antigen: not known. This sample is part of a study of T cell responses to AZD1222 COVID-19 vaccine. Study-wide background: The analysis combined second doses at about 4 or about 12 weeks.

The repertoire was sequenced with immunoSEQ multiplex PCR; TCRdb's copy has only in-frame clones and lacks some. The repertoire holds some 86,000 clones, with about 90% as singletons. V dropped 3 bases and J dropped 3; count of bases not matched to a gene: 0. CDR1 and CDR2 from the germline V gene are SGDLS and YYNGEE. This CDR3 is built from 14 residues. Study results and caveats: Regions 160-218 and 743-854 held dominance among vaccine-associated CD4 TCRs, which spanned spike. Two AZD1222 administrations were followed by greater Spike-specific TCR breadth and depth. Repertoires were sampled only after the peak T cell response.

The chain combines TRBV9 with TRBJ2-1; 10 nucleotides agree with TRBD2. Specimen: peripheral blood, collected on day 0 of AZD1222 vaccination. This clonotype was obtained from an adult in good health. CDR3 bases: TGTGCCAGCAGCGGGACTAGCGGCTACAATGAGCAGTTCTTC. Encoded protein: CASSGTSGYNEQFF.